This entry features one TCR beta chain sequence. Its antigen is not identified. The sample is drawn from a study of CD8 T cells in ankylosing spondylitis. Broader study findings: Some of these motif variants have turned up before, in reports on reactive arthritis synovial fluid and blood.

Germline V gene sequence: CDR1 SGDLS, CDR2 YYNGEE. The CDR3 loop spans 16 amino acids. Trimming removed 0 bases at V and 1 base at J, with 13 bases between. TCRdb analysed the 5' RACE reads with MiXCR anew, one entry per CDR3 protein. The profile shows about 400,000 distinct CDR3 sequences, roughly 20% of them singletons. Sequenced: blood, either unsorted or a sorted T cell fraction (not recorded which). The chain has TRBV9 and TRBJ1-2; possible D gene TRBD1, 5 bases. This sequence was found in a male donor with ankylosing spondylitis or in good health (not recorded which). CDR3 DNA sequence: TGTGCCAGCAGCGTAGGGGGGACGCGAGATAACTATGGCTACACCTTC. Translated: CASSVGGTRDNYGYTF.